These 10 T cell receptor beta chains originate from one sample sequenced in a study of beta chain features in type 1 diabetes. Study outcomes and limitations: Among patients with Type 1 diabetes, TCRB CDR3s were moderately but significantly shorter in every one of the four CD4+ subsets.

These TCRs' antigens remain unknown. All of the isolated RNA was reverse transcribed, so expressed TCRB transcripts were sequenced. Profiling relied on immunoSEQ multiplex PCR, and the TCRdb table lists in-frame clones only, not all of them. The sample lists 250,000 to 300,000 clones; approximately 24% were seen once. The sequenced sample was naive CD4+ T cells from blood. The receptor set was obtained from a woman aged 25 to 39 with type 1 diabetes.

The rearrangement joins TRBV27 to TRBJ2-1, with 12 bases matching TRBD2. Losses at the gene ends were 6 bases for V and 4 bases for J; bases not matched to a gene: 4. The CDR3 totals 15 residues. Germline CDR1 and CDR2: MNHEY and SMNVEV (reference sequence). The CDR3 DNA follows: TGTGCCAGCAGAACCGGGACTAGCGGGTACAATGAGCAGTTCTTC. This codes for CASRTGTSGYNEQFF.

The V call is TRBV5-1, the J call TRBJ1-5; a possible D gene is TRBD1 (6 bases). Trimming stripped 4 bases from V and 4 bases from J, with 9 bases between. CDR3 length equals 13 residues. Per the germline V gene, CDR1 is SGHRS and CDR2 is YFSETQ. CDR3 in DNA: TGCGCCAGCAGCCCGGACAGTAATCAGCCCCAGCATTTT. It specifies CASSPDSNQPQHF.

This clone was detected a few times. This chain links TRBV13 with TRBJ1-2, with D perhaps matching TRBD1 (5 bases). Germline CDR1 and CDR2: PRHDT and FYEKMQ (reference sequence). CDR3 length: 15 residues. V lost 6 bases and J 2 bases, leaving 16 bases between the germline ends. The CDR3 DNA reads as TGTGCCAGCAGTTCTCTCTTTCGGGGGAACTATGGCTACACCTTC. It encodes CASSSLFRGNYGYTF.

The V call is TRBV27, the J call TRBJ2-1; 9 bases are shared with TRBD2. Germline trimming cut 6 bases from V and 3 bases from J; bases unmatched to any gene: 6. Per germline, CDR1 MNHEY and CDR2 SMNVEV (reference sequence). CDR3 length equals 15 residues. CDR3 residues: CASRISGSRYNEQFF. CDR3 DNA sequence: TGTGCCAGCAGAATTAGCGGGAGTCGCTACAATGAGCAGTTCTTC.

This rearrangement joins TRBV5-4 to TRBJ1-1; maybe TRBD1 (6 bases). Trimming stripped 4 bases from V and 3 bases from J, with 16 bases between. This CDR3 is 15 amino acids long. Germline values: CDR1 SGHNT, CDR2 YYREEE (reference sequence). In nucleotides, the CDR3 is TGTGCCAGCAGCAGCTACAGGGTCGCTGACACTGAAGCTTTCTTT. It is translated as CASSSYRVADTEAFF.

V is TRBV30 and J is TRBJ1-5, with TRBD1 matching over 7 bases. Germline CDR1 and CDR2: GTSNPN and SVGIG (reference sequence). The CDR3 has 15 amino acids. Trimming removed 2 bases from V and 3 bases from J; junction bases left unmatched: 7. The CDR3 here is CAWSNPDRYNQPQHF. The CDR3, as DNA: TGTGCCTGGAGTAACCCGGACAGGTACAATCAGCCCCAGCATTTT.

This chain uses TRBV18 with TRBJ1-5; TRBD1 might be the D (6 bases). Germline CDR1 KGHSH, CDR2 LQKENI. Trimming removed 9 bases at V and 4 bases at J, with 13 bases between. The CDR3 length is 13 residues. CDR3 bases: TGTGCCAGTGGTGGACAGACGAATCAGCCCCAGCATTTT. Amino acid sequence: CASGGQTNQPQHF.

The chain recombines TRBV4-1 with TRBJ2-1; TRBD1 might be the D (5 bases). CDR3 size: 15 residues. Trimming removed 4 bases from V and 4 bases from J, with 14 bases in between. The V gene's germline CDR1 is MGHRA and CDR2 YSYEKL. In DNA, the CDR3 is TGCGCCAGCAGCCCAGGGTGGCTACTATACAATGAGCAGTTCTTC. Translating gives CASSPGWLLYNEQFF.

This clone was detected once. The gene calls are TRBV27 and TRBJ2-1, with D possibly TRBD2 on 5 matching bases. Germline CDR1 is MNHEY and CDR2 is SMNVEV (reference sequence). Trimming stripped 3 bases from V and 3 bases from J, with 12 bases between. The CDR3 is made up of 15 amino acids. CDR3 amino acids: CASSFMGRGYNEQFF. The CDR3 region has the DNA TGTGCCAGCAGTTTTATGGGTCGGGGCTACAATGAGCAGTTCTTC.

The V and J genes are TRBV29-1 and TRBJ1-1; 9 nucleotides line up with TRBD1. V was clipped by 6 bases and J by 8 bases; unmatched bases: 10. From germline, CDR1 is SQVTM and CDR2 ANQGSEA. The CDR3 is made up of 13 amino acids. In DNA form, the CDR3 reads TGCAGCGTCAAGACAGGGGGGCAACAGGAAGCTTTCTTT. Its translation: CSVKTGGQQEAFF.